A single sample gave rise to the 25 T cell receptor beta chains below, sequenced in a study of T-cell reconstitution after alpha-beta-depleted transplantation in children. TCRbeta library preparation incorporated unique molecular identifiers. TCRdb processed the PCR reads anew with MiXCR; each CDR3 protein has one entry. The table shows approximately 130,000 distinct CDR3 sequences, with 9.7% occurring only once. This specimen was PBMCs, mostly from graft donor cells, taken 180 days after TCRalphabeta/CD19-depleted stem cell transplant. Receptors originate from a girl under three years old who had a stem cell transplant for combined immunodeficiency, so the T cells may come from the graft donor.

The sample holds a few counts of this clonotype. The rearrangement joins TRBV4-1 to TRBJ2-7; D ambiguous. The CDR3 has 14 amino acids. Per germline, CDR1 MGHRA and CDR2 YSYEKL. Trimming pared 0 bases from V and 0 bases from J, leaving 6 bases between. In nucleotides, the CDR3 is TGCGCCAGCAGCCAAGACTACCCCTCCTACGAGCAGTACTTC. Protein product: CASSQDYPSYEQYF.

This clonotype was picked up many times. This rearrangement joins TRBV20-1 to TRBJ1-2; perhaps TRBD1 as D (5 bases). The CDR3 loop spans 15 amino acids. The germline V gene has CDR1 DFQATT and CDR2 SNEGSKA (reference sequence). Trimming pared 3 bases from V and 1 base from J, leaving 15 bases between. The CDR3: CSARAQGGLNYGYTF. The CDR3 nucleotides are TGCAGTGCTAGGGCTCAGGGCGGCCTTAACTATGGCTACACCTTC.

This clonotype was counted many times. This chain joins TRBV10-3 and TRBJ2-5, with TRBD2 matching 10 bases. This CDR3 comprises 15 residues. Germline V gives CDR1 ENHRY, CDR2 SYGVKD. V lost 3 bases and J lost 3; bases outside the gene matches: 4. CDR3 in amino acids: CAISDPGTSEETQYF. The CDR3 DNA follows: TGTGCCATCAGTGACCCCGGGACTAGCGAAGAGACCCAGTACTTC.

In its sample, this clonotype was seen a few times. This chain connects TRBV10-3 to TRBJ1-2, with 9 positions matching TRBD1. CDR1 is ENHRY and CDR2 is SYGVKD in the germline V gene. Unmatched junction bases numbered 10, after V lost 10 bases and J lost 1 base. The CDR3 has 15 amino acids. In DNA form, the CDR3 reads TGTGCCAGCTCGGGCCGGACAGGGGATAACTATGGCTACACCTTC. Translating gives CASSGRTGDNYGYTF.

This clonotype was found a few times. Here the CDR3 DNA reads TGCGCCAGCAGCGAACAGGGAAGCGGGGAGCTGTTTTTT. This translates into CASSEQGSGELFF. The J gene is TRBJ2-2, the V gene TRBV5-1, with a weak D call TRBD1 (6 bases). The V and J ends lost 4 bases and 7 bases respectively, with 11 bases between them. CDR3 size: 13 residues. Per the germline V gene, CDR1 is SGHRS and CDR2 is YFSETQ.

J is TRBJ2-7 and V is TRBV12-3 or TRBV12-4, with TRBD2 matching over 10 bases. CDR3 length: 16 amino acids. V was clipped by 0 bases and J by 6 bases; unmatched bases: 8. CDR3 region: CASSLAQAGGPGEQYF. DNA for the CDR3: TGTGCCAGCAGTTTAGCCCAAGCGGGAGGGCCGGGCGAGCAGTACTTC.

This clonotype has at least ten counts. In DNA form, the CDR3 reads TGTGCCAGCTCACCCGGGACTAGCGTCCCAGATACGCAGTATTTT. Amino acid sequence: CASSPGTSVPDTQYF. The chain recombines TRBV18 with TRBJ2-3; 10 bases fit TRBD2. Germline loops: CDR1 KGHSH, CDR2 LQKENI. CDR3 length equals 15 residues. The V gene end was trimmed by 3 bases and the J gene end by 4 bases; junction bases not matched to a gene: 4.

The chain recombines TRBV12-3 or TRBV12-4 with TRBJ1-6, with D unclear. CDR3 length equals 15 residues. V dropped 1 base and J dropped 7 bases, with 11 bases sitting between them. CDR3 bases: TGTGCCAGCAGTTTAGTCCCGGGGATCAATTCACCCCTCCACTTT. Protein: CASSLVPGINSPLHF.

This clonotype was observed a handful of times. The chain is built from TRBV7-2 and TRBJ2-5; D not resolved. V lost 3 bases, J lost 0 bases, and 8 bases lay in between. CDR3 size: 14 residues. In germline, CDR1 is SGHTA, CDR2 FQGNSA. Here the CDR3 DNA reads TGTGCCAGCAGCTTCGGAAGGTACCAAGAGACCCAGTACTTC. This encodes CASSFGRYQETQYF.

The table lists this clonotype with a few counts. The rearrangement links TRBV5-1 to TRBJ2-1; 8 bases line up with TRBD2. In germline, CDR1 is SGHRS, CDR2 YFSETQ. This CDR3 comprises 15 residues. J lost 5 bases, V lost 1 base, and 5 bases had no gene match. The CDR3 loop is CASSLNSGKDNEQFF. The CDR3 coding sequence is TGCGCCAGCAGCTTGAATAGCGGGAAGGACAATGAGCAGTTCTTC.

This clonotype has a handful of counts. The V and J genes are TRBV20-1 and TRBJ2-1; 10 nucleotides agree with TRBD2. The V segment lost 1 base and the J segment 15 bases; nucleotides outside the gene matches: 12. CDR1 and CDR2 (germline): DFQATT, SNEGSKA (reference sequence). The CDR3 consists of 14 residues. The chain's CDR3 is CSARVSGGSHRWFF. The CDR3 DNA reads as TGCAGTGCTAGAGTTAGCGGGGGGTCTCACCGCTGGTTCTTC.

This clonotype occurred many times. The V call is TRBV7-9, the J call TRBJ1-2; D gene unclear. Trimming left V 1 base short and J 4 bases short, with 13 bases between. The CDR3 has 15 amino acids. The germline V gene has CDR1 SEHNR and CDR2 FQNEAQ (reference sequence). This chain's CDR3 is CASSLDAQFFYGYTF. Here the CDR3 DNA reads TGTGCCAGCAGCTTAGACGCACAGTTCTTCTATGGCTACACCTTC.

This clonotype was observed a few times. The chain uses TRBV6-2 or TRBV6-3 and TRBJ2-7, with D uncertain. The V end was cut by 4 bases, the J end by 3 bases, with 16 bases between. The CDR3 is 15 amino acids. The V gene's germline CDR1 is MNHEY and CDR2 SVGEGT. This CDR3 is CASSSNTRSLYEQYF. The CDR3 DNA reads TGTGCCAGCAGTTCCAACACTCGCTCACTCTACGAGCAGTACTTC.

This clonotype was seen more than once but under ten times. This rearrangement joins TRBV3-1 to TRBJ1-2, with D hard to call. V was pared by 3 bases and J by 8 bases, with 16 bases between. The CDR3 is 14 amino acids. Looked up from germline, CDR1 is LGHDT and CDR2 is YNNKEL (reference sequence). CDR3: CASSHSALSSGYTF. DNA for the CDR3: TGTGCCAGCAGCCATTCGGCCCTGTCTAGCGGCTACACCTTC.

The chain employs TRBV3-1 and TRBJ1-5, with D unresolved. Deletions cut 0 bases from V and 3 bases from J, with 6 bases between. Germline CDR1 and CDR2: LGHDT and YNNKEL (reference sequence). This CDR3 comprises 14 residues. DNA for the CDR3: TGTGCCAGCAGCCAAGACCAGGCCAATCAGCCCCAGCATTTT. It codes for CASSQDQANQPQHF.

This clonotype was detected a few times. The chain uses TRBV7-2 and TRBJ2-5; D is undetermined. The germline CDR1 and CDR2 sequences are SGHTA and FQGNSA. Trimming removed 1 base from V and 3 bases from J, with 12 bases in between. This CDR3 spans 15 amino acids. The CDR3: CASSLGIGYEETQYF. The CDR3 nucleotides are TGTGCCAGCAGCTTAGGTATAGGGTACGAAGAGACCCAGTACTTC.

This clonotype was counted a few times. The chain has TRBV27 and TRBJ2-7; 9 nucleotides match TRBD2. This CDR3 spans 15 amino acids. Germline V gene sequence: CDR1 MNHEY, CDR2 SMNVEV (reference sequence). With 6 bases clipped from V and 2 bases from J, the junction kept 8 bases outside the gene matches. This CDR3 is CASRVALAGAYEQYF. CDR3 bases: TGTGCCAGCAGAGTAGCATTAGCGGGGGCCTACGAGCAGTACTTC.

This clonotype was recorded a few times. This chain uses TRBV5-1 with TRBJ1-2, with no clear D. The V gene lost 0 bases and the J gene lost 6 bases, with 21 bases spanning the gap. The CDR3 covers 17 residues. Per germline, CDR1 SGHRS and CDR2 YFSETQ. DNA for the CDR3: TGCGCCAGCAGCTTGGCCCCCGGACCAAGGGCACGGGATGGCTACACCTTC. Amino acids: CASSLAPGPRARDGYTF.

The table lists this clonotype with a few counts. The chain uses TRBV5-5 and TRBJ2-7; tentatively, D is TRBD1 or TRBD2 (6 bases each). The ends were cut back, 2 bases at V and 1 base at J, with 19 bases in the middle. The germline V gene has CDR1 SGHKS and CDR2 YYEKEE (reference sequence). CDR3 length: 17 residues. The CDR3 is CASSFAVGGSFSYEQYF. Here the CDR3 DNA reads TGTGCCAGCAGCTTCGCGGTAGGGGGGAGCTTTTCCTACGAGCAGTACTTC.

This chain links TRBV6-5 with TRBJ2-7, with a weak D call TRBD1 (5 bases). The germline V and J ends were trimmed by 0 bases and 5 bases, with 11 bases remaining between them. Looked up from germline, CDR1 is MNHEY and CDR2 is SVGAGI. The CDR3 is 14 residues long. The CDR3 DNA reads TGTGCCAGCAGTTACTCTCCAGGGTTACACGAGCAGTACTTC. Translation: CASSYSPGLHEQYF.

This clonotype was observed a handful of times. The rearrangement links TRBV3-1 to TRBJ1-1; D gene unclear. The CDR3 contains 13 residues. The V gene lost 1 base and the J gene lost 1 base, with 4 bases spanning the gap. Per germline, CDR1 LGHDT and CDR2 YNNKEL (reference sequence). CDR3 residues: CASSQVRNTEAFF. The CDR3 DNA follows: TGTGCCAGCAGCCAAGTCAGGAACACTGAAGCTTTCTTT.

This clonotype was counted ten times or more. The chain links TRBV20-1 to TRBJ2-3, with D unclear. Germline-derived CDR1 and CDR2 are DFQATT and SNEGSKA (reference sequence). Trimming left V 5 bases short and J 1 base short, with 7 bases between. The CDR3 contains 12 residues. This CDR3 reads CSAPRGTDTQYF. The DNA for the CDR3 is TGCAGTGCTCCCCGCGGCACAGATACGCAGTATTTT.

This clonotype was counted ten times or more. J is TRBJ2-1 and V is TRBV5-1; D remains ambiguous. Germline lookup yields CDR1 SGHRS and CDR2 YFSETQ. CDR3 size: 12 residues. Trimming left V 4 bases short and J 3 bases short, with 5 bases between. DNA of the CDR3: TGCGCCAGCAGCAGGGACTACAATGAGCAGTTCTTC. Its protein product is CASSRDYNEQFF.

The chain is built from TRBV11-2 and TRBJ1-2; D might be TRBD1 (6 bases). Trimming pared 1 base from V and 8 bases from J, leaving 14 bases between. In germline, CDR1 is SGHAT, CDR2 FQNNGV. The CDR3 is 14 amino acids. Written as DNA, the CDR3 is TGTGCCAGCAGCTTAGGCACCACAGGGCCCGGCTACACCTTC. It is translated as CASSLGTTGPGYTF.

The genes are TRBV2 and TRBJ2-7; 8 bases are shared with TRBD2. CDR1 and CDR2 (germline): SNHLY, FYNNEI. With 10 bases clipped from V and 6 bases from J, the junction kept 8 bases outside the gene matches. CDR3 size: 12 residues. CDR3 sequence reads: CATLAGPGEQYF. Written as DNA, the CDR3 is TGTGCCACCCTAGCGGGTCCTGGCGAGCAGTACTTC.